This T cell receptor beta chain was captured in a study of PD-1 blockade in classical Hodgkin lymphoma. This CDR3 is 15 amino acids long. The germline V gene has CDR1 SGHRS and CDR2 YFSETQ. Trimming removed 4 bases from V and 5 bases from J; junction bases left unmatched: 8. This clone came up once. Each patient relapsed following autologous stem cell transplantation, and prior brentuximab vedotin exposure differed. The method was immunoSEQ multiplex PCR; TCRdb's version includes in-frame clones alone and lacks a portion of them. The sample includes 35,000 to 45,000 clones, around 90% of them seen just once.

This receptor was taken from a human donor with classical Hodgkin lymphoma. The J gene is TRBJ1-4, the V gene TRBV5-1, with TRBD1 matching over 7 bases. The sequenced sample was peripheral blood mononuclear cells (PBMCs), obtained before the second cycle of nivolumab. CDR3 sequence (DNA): TGCGCCAGCAGCCTCCTAAGGGGGCGGAATGAAAAACTGTTTTTT. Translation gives CASSLLRGRNEKLFF.